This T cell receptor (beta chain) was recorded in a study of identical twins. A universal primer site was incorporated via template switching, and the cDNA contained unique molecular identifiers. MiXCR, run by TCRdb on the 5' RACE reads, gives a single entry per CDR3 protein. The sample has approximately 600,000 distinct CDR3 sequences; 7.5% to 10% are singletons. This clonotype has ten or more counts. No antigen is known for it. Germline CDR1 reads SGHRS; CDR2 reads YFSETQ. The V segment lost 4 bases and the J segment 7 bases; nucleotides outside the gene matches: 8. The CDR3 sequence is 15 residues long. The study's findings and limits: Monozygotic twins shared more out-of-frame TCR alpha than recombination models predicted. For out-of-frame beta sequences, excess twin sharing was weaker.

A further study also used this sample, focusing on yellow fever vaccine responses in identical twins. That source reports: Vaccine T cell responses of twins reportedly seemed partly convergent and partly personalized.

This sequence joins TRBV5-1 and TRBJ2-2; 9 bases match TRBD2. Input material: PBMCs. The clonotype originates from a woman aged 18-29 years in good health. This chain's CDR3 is CASSRLAEEDGELFF. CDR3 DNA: TGCGCCAGCAGCCGACTAGCGGAGGAAGACGGGGAGCTGTTTTTT. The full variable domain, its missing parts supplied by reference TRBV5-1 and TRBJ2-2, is KAGVTQTPRYLIKTRGQQVTLSCSPISGHRSVSWYQQTPGQGLQFLFEYFSETQRNKGNFPGRFSGRQFSNSRSEMNVSTLELGDSALYLCASSRLAEEDGELFFGEGSRLTVL.